The 10 T cell receptor beta chains in this list originate from one sample, sequenced in a study of T-cell reconstitution after alpha-beta-depleted transplantation in children. Unique molecular identifiers tagged the TCRbeta library. TCRdb analysed the PCR reads with MiXCR anew, one entry per CDR3 protein. The sample gives 450,000 to 700,000 distinct CDR3 sequences, about a quarter of which show up once; about a third is in the top ten. Material: PBMCs, obtained before TCRalphabeta/CD19-depleted stem cell transplant. Source of these receptors: a boy in the first two years of life with Wiskott-Aldrich syndrome, due to receive a stem cell transplant.

This clonotype showed up just a few times. This chain connects TRBV5-6 to TRBJ2-5; 9 bases are shared with TRBD1. V gave up 1 base and J gave up 5 bases; unmatched junction bases: 3. This CDR3 comprises 14 residues. CDR1 is SGHDT, CDR2 YYEEEE, per germline. The CDR3: CASSLTGGAETQYF. The DNA of the CDR3 is TGTGCCAGCAGCTTGACAGGGGGCGCGGAGACCCAGTACTTC.

The rearrangement links TRBV21-1 to TRBJ1-5; TRBD1, the table's D call, lacks a check against the DNA. TRBV21-1 counts as a pseudogene. The CDR3 totals 16 residues. This chain's CDR3 is CASSKSGTGNNQPQHF. The CDR3 DNA is TGTGCCAGCAGCAAATCCGGGACAGGGAACAATCAGCCCCAGCATTTT.

A few counts support this clonotype. The gene calls are TRBV9 and TRBJ1-2; maybe TRBD1 (6 bases). V was cut by 1 base and J by 4 bases, with 14 bases left in between. CDR3 length: 15 amino acids. Per germline, CDR1 SGDLS and CDR2 YYNGEE. CDR3 in DNA: TGTGCCAGCAGCGTAAAGACAGGAGCGTCCTATGGCTACACCTTC. Translated, it gives CASSVKTGASYGYTF.

V is TRBV20-1 and J is TRBJ2-4; TRBD2 agrees at 10 bases. The ends lost 3 bases at V and 6 bases at J; junction bases unmatched: 8. The V gene's germline CDR1 is DFQATT and CDR2 SNEGSKA (reference sequence). The CDR3 spans 15 residues. The CDR3 sequence is CSASPSGRALNIQYF. In nucleotides, the CDR3 is TGCAGTGCTAGCCCCAGCGGGAGGGCTCTAAACATTCAGTACTTC.

The chain recombines TRBV25-1 with TRBJ2-1; D may correspond to TRBD1 or TRBD2 (5 bases each). Trimming pared 3 bases from V and 10 bases from J, leaving 16 bases between. Germline V CDR1 and CDR2: MGHDK, SYGVNS. This CDR3 spans 14 amino acids. The CDR3 is CASSELRGNQEQFF. The CDR3 DNA is TGTGCCAGCAGTGAGCTACGGGGCAACCAGGAGCAGTTCTTC.

V and J are TRBV6-6 and TRBJ2-5; D may be TRBD2 (6 bases). This CDR3 region has 12 residues. The V end lost 6 bases, the J end lost 7 bases, and 12 bases lay between the germline ends. Germline V gene lookup returns CDR1 MNHNY and CDR2 SVGAGI (reference sequence). The CDR3 bases are TGTGCCAGCAGAGGGACTGATGGGACCCAGTACTTC. It yields the protein CASRGTDGTQYF.

The V gene is TRBV27, the J gene TRBJ1-1; D gene ambiguous. The CDR3 consists of 13 residues. Between the trimmed V and J ends, which lost 9 bases and 5 bases, there was a span of 16 bases. Germline lookup yields CDR1 MNHEY and CDR2 SMNVEV (reference sequence). The CDR3 spells CARARSRRTEAFF. CDR3 nucleotide sequence: TGTGCCAGGGCGAGGAGCCGGAGGACTGAAGCTTTCTTT.

In this sample, this clonotype turned up once. This rearrangement joins TRBV5-5 to TRBJ1-2; D not resolved. Trimming took 0 bases from V and 8 from J, leaving 14 bases between them. Germline CDR1 is SGHKS and CDR2 is YYEKEE (reference sequence). The CDR3 length is 14 residues. CDR3 amino acids: CASSLEVTAFGYTF. CDR3 bases: TGTGCCAGCAGCTTGGAGGTGACGGCGTTCGGCTACACCTTC. Full variable domain (rest looked up from reference TRBV5-5 and TRBJ1-2): DAGVTQSPTHLIKTRGQQVTLRCSPISGHKSVSWYQQVLGQGPQFIFQYYEKEERGRGNFPDRFSARQFPNYSSELNVNALLLGDSALYLCASSLEVTAFGYTFGSGTRLTVV.

This clonotype was counted between two and nine times. The gene calls are TRBV10-3 and TRBJ1-5; 7 bases line up with TRBD1. The CDR3 consists of 16 residues. V trimming: 0 bases; J trimming: 3 bases; junction bases outside the gene matches: 5. CDR1 and CDR2 (germline): ENHRY, SYGVKD. CDR3 nucleotide sequence: TGTGCCATCAGTGAGTCTGCAGGGGGTCTCAATCAGCCCCAGCATTTT. It yields the protein CAISESAGGLNQPQHF.

This clonotype occurred many times. The rearrangement links TRBV9 to TRBJ1-3; tentatively, D is TRBD1 (5 bases). Trimming cost V 4 bases and J 8 bases, with 10 bases left between them. In germline, CDR1 is SGDLS, CDR2 YYNGEE. There are 12 residues in the CDR3. CDR3 in amino acids: CASSPRGDTIYF. The CDR3 nucleotides read TGTGCCAGCAGCCCTCGAGGGGACACCATATATTTT.